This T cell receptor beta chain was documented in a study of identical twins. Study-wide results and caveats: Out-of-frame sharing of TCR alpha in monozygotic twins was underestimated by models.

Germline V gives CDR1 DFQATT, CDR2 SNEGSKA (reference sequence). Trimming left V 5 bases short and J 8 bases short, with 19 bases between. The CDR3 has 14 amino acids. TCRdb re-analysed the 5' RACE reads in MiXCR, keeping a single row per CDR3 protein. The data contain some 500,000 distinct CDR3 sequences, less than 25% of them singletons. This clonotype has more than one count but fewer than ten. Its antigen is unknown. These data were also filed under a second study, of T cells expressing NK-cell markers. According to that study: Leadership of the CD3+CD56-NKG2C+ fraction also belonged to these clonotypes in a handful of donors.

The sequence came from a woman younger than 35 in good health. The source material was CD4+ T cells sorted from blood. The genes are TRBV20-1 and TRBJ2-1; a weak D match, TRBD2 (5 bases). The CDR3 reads CSARQLALWDEQFF. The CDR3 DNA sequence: TGCAGTGCTCGCCAGCTAGCCCTTTGGGATGAGCAGTTCTTC.